The rows below give T cell receptor beta chains drawn from one sample of a study of shared clonotypes between healthy human individuals. TCRdb's table, derived via immunoSEQ multiplex PCR, lists solely in-frame clones and lacks some. This table holds about 490,000 clones, 76% found once. The sequencing sample was made of PBMCs. The receptors here all came from a middle-aged woman in good health. Some clones in this sample may be carry-over from other donors' samples. The CDR3 runs from the conserved cysteine through the conserved F or W. D genes are given only for firm matches. For some rows the clone size is stated as once, few or many, or as a class when expanded; others skip it.

DNA,CDR3,J,V,size,D
TGTGCCAGCAGCTTGGGATTCGATCAGCCCCAGCATTTT,CASSLGFDQPQHF,TRBJ1-5,TRBV5-8,.,.
TGTGCCAGCAGTGCCACCTGGACCACTGAAGCTTTCTTT,CASSATWTTEAFF,TRBJ1-1,TRBV2,.,.
TGTGCCAGCAGTCCTTGGACAGGGGAGGGGGCCAAAAACATTCAGTACTTC,CASSPWTGEGAKNIQYF,TRBJ2-4,TRBV27,.,TRBD1
TGCGCCAGCAGCCGGAGGCAGGGCGGAAGTGCAGATACGCAGTATTTT,CASSRRQGGSADTQYF,TRBJ2-3,TRBV5-1,.,.
TGTGCCAGCAGCCTTGGGGACTTTACGGATGGCTACACCTTC,CASSLGDFTDGYTF,TRBJ1-2,TRBV7-9,.,.
TGTGCCAGCAGTCCAAGGACTCTGGGCGGGAGAGGAGAGACCCAGTACTTC,CASSPRTLGGRGETQYF,TRBJ2-5,TRBV27,.,TRBD2
TGCGCCAGCAGGACTAGCGGCACCGGGGGGGATACGCAGTATTTT,CASRTSGTGGDTQYF,TRBJ2-3,TRBV5-1,.,TRBD2
TGTGCCAGCAGCAAAGACAGGGGAGAGCGTCAGCCCCAGCATTTT,CASSKDRGERQPQHF,TRBJ1-5,TRBV7-8,.,TRBD1
TGTGCCAGCAGCTCAAGGGAAGCGGGGACCAACAATGAGCAGTTCTTC,CASSSREAGTNNEQFF,TRBJ2-1,TRBV7-2,.,TRBD2
TGCAGCGTTGGCGTGGGCGGGAACACCGAAGCTTTCTTT,CSVGVGGNTEAFF,TRBJ1-1,TRBV29-1,.,.
TGCAGCGTAGCCCCCCCCGGGACCAGGATCGAGACCCAGTACTTC,CSVAPPGTRIETQYF,TRBJ2-5,TRBV29-1,few,.
TGTGCCAGCAGTTTCCAAGAGACCCAGTACTTC,CASSFQETQYF,TRBJ2-5,TRBV27,.,.
TGTGCCAGCAGCACCGGGACTAGCGGGTTCTACGAGCAGTACTTC,CASSTGTSGFYEQYF,TRBJ2-7,TRBV7-8,.,TRBD2
TGTGCCAGCAGCCAAAGGCTTAGGACTAGCGGGAGGATAGCCACAGATACGCAGTATTTT,CASSQRLRTSGRIATDTQYF,TRBJ2-3,TRBV4-2,many,TRBD2
TGTGCCAGCATCCTGGCGGGGGGCGGGGAAAAACTGTTTTTT,CASILAGGGEKLFF,TRBJ1-4,TRBV28,.,.
TGTGCCAGTAGTACCAGGACAGGGGGACACACTGAAGCTTTCTTT,CASSTRTGGHTEAFF,TRBJ1-1,TRBV19,once,TRBD1
TGTGCTAGTGGTTTGGTACTTGGACAGAGCACAGATACGCAGTATTTT,CASGLVLGQSTDTQYF,TRBJ2-3,TRBV12-5,.,.
TGTGCCAGCAGTGGTGCTAGCGGAAACACAGATACGCAGTATTTT,CASSGASGNTDTQYF,TRBJ2-3,TRBV28,.,TRBD2
TGCAGCGTCGGCCGGGGCGCGAACACTGAAGCTTTCTTT,CSVGRGANTEAFF,TRBJ1-1,TRBV29-1,.,.
TGTGCCAGCAGCAGGGACAGGGATAACTATGGCTACACCTTC,CASSRDRDNYGYTF,TRBJ1-2,TRBV27,.,TRBD1
TGTGCCAGCAGCTTTGGACAGTACAATGAGCAGTTCTTC,CASSFGQYNEQFF,TRBJ2-1,TRBV11-2,few,.
TGTGCCAGCAACCCCCCTAGCGGGCTCTCCACCGGGGAGCAGTACTTC,CASNPPSGLSTGEQYF,TRBJ2-7,TRBV7-8,.,TRBD2
TGTGCCAGCAGTGAATATAATTCACCCCTCCACTTT,CASSEYNSPLHF,TRBJ1-6,TRBV28,.,.
TGTGCCAGCAGCCAAGATCCCGACGGGCGCGAGCAGTACTTC,CASSQDPDGREQYF,TRBJ2-7,TRBV4-2,few,.
TGTGCCTGGAGCCTACTTAATAGCAATCAGCCCCAGCATTTT,CAWSLLNSNQPQHF,TRBJ1-5,TRBV30,many,.
TGTGCCAGTAGTTTCTCGACAGGGGAACATCAGCCCCAGCATTTT,CASSFSTGEHQPQHF,TRBJ1-5,TRBV19,.,TRBD1
TGTGCCAGCGCCCCTTCCCCCGGGACCCCTTATGAGTATTTT,CASAPSPGTPYEYF,TRBJ2-3,TRBV4-2,.,.
TGTGCCAGCTCACCCCCAGGATGGGAGAACACTGAAGCTTTCTTT,CASSPPGWENTEAFF,TRBJ1-1,TRBV18,few,.
TGTGCCAGCTCCAACCGGGGCACCGGGGAGCTGTTTTTT,CASSNRGTGELFF,TRBJ2-2,TRBV27,few,.
TGTGCCAGCAGCGGGAGCTCCTACGAGCAGTACTTC,CASSGSSYEQYF,TRBJ2-7,TRBV5-4,once,.
TGTGCCAGCTCACCCGACAGGGCTTCAAATGAAAAACTGTTTTTT,CASSPDRASNEKLFF,TRBJ1-4,TRBV18,.,TRBD1
TGCGCCAGCAGCCAAGATGCTGCCCAAGAGACCCAGTACTTC,CASSQDAAQETQYF,TRBJ2-5,TRBV4-3,.,.
TGTGCCTGGGGGTTACGGGGTTCACCCCTCCACTTT,CAWGLRGSPLHF,TRBJ1-6,TRBV30,.,.
TGTGCCAGCAGCCAACACCCGGGACTTAAGCTCTACGAGCAGTACTTC,CASSQHPGLKLYEQYF,TRBJ2-7,TRBV9,.,.
TGCGCCAGCAGCCCTAGACAGGTAGCGAACACCGGGGAGCTGTTTTTT,CASSPRQVANTGELFF,TRBJ2-2,TRBV5-1,.,.
TGTGCCAGCAGTCGGGGAGGGCCGGGCACCGGGGAGCTGTTTTTT,CASSRGGPGTGELFF,TRBJ2-2,TRBV28,.,TRBD2
TGTGCCAGCCGGGGCATGGGCAATCAGCCCCAGCATTTT,CASRGMGNQPQHF,TRBJ1-5,TRBV28,once,.
TGCGCCAGCAGCCAAGATCACAGCAAGTACTATGGCTACACCTTC,CASSQDHSKYYGYTF,TRBJ1-2,TRBV4-3,.,.
TGTGCCAGTAGCTCGACAGCGGACACCGGGGAGCTGTTTTTT,CASSSTADTGELFF,TRBJ2-2,TRBV19,.,.
TGTGCCAGCAGCGGACAGGGGGCGTCTAATGAAAAACTGTTTTTT,CASSGQGASNEKLFF,TRBJ1-4,TRBV2,once,TRBD1
TGCGCCAGCAGCTTGGAACTAGCGGGTAACAATGAGCAGTTCTTC,CASSLELAGNNEQFF,TRBJ2-1,TRBV5-1,.,TRBD2
TGCGCCAGCAGCTTCTTGACTAGCGGGAGTGTCAACAATGAGCAGTTCTTC,CASSFLTSGSVNNEQFF,TRBJ2-1,TRBV5-1,.,TRBD2
TGCGCCAGCAGCTCACAGGGGTTGAGGGAGCAGTACTTC,CASSSQGLREQYF,TRBJ2-7,TRBV5-1,.,TRBD1
TGCGCCAGCAGCTTAGGTTCTAGCGGGAGACAGACCCAGTACTTC,CASSLGSSGRQTQYF,TRBJ2-5,TRBV5-1,.,TRBD2
TGTGCCAGCAGCCCACTAGCGGGAGGCACAGATACGCAGTATTTT,CASSPLAGGTDTQYF,TRBJ2-3,TRBV4-2,.,TRBD2
TGTGCCAGCAATTCCCCTAGCGACGGCACCGGGGAGCTGTTTTTT,CASNSPSDGTGELFF,TRBJ2-2,TRBV28,.,.
TGTGCCAGCATCGGCACTGAAGCTTTCTTT,CASIGTEAFF,TRBJ1-1,TRBV27,.,.
TGTGCCAGCACCGATCAGGGGCTGGGCGGGGAGCTGTTTTTT,CASTDQGLGGELFF,TRBJ2-2,TRBV2,.,.
TGTGCCAGCAGCTTGGGGCTAGCGGGAGATCGGGGGACCCAGTACTTC,CASSLGLAGDRGTQYF,TRBJ2-5,TRBV5-6,.,TRBD2
TGTGCCAGCAGTCCCATGACAGGGAACCAAGAGACCCAGTACTTC,CASSPMTGNQETQYF,TRBJ2-5,TRBV6-5,.,TRBD1
TGCGCCAGCAGTGAGTTTCGGGGGGCCGGGGAGCTGTTTTTT,CASSEFRGAGELFF,TRBJ2-2,TRBV10-1,.,TRBD2
TGTGCCAGCAGCTTGGGCAGGGGCTGGGACAATGAGCAGTTCTTC,CASSLGRGWDNEQFF,TRBJ2-1,TRBV7-9,.,.